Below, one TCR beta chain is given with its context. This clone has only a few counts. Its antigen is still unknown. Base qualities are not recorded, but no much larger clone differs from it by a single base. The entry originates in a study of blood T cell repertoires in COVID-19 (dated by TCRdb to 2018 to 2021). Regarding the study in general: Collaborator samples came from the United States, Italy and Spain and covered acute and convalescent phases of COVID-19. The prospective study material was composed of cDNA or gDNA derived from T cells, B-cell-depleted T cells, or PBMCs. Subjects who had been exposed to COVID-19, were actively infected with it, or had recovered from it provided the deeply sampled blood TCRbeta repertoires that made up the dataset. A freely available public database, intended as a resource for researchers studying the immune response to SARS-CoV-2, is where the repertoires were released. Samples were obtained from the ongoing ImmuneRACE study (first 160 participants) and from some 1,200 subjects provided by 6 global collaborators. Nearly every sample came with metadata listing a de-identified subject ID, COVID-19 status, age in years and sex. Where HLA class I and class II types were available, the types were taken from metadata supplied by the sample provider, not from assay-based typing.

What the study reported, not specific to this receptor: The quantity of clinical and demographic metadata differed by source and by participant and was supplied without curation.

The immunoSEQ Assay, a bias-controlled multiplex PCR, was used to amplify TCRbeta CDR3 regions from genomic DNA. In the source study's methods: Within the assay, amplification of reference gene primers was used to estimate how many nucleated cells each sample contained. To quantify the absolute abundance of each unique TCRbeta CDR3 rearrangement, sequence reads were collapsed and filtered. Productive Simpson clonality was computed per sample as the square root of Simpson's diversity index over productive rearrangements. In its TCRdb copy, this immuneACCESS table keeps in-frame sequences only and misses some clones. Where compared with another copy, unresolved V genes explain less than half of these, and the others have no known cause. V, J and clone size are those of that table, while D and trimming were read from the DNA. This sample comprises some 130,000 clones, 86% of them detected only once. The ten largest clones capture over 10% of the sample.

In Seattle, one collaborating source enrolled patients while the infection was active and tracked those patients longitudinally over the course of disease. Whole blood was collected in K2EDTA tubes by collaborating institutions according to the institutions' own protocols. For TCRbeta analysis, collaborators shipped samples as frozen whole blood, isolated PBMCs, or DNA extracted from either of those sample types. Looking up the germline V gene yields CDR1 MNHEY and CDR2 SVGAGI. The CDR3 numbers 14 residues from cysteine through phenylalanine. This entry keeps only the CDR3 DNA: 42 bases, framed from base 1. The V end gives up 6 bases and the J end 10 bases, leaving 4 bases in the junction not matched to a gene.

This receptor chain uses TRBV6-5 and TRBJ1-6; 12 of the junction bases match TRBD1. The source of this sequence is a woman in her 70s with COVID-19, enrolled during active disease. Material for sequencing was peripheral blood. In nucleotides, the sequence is TGTGCCAGCAGGGGGACAGGGGGCGAATCACCCCTCCACTTT. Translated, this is CASRGTGGESPLHF.